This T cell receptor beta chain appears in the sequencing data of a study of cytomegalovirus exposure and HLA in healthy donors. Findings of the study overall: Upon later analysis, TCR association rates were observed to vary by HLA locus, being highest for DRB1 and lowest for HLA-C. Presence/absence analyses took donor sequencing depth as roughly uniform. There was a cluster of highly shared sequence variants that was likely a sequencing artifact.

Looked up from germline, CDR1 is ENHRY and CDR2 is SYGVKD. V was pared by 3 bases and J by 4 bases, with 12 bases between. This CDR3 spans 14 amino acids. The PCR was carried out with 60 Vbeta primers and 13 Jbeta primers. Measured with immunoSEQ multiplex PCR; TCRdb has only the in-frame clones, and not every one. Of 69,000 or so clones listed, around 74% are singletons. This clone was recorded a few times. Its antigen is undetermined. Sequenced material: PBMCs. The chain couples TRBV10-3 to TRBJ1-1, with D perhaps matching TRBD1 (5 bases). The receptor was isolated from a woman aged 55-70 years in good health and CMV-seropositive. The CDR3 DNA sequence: TGTGCCATCAGTGACGGGGGGAGGGTCACTGAAGCTTTCTTT. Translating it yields CAISDGGRVTEAFF.